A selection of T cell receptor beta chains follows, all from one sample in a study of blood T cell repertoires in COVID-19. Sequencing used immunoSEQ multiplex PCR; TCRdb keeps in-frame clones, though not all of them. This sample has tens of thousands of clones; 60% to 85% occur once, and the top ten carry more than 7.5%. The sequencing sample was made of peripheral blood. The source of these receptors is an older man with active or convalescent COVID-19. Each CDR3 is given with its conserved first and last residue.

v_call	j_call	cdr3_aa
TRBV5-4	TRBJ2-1	CASSLVLAGGEQFF
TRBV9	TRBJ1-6	CASSPRASGGLNSPLHF
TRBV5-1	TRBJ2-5	CASSISSGGPGETQYF
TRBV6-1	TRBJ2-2	CASITGATGELFF
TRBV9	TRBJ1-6	CASSTGTANSPLHF
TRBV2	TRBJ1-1	CASQVITEAFF
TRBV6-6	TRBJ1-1	CASSPTTGGAFF
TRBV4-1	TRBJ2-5	CASSQDRAGGQETQYF
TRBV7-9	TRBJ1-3	CASSRWTGDSEGNTIYF
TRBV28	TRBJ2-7	CASSFSGDRGSEQYF
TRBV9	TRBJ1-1	CASSKGSTLGTEAFF
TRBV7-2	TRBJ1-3	CASTFQGVAGNTIYF
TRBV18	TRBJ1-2	CASSGGENYGYTF
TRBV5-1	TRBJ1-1	CASSPSTGGVTEAFF
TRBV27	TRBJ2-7	CASSLNQGATYEQYF
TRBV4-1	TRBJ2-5	CASSHEGQPGGKETQYF
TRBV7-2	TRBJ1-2	CASSPGGGLYTF
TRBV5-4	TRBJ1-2	CASSLASERGYTF
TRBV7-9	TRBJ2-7	CASSPEGTREQYF
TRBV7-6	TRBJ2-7	CASSLNRGYEQYF
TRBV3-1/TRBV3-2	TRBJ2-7	CASSYGTVTYEQYF
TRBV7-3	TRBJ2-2	CASSLLAGGPGTGELFF
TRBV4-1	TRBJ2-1	CASSQGGSGVSEQFF
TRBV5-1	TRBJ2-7	CASSLEGGTTHEQYF
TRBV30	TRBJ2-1	CAWSVDPGGEQFF
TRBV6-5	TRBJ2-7	CASVAPLSREQYF
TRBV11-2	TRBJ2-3	CASSFWTSGEGNTQYF
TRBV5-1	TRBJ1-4	CASSAGDTPTNEKLFF
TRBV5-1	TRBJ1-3	CASGQGSGNTIYF
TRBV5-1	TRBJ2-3	CASSLNPRATDTQYF
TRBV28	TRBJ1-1	CASSTNPGQYLTVGPNTEAFF
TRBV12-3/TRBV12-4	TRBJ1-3	CASWQVGGNTIYF
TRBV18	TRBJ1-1	CASSLWGDTEAFF
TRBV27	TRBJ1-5	CASSSAPPIALF
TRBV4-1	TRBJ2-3	CASSHEVTTSGVNTQYF
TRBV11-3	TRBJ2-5	CASSLGRTGGRETQYF
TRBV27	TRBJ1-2	CASSPTGGYYGYTF
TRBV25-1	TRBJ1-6	CASSARQLLHF
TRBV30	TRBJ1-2	CAWSVPGTGLGYGYTF
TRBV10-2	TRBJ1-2	CASSEPDYGYTF
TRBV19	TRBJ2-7	CASSSQGDSYEQYF
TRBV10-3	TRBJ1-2	CAISDQQGANYGYTF
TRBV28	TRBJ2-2	CASTGGRYGELFF
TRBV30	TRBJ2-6	CAWDLATGTNVLTF
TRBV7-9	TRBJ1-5	CAAAYGNQPQHF
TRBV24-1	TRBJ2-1	CATSDPARDRGRNEQFF
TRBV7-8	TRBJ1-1	CASSLRLDRENTEAFF
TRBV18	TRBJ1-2	CASSLNPTGLYGYTF
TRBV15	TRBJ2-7	CATSAQGTYEQYF
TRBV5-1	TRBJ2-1	CASSLFNFADNNEQFF
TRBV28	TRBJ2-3	CASSSTSGGTDTQYF
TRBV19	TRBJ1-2	CATLPQEGFGVGYTF
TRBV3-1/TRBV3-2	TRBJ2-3	CASSQGTSGGTPDTQYF
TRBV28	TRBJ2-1	CASSLGTGDYNEQFF
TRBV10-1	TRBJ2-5	CASSESGGKSKETQYF
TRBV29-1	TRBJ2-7	CSVVAGPRHEQYF
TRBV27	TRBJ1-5	CASNLRGQGNQPQHF